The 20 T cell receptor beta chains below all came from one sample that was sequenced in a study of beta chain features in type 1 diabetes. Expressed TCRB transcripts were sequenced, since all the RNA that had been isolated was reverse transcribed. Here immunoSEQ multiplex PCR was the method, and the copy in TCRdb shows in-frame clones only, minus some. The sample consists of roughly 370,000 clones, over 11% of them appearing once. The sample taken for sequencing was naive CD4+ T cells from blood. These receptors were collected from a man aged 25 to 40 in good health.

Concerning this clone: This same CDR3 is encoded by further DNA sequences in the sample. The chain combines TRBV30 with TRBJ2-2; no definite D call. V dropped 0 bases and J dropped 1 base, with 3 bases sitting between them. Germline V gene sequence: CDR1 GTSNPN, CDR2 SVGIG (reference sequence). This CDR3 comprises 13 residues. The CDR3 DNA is TGTGCCTGGAGTGTGTTGAACACCGGGGAGCTGTTTTTT. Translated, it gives CAWSVLNTGELFF.

In nucleotides, the CDR3 is TGTGCCAGCAGCTTCGCCGGGAGGACCACAGATACGCAGTATTTT. Translated: CASSFAGRTTDTQYF. The chain combines TRBV7-2 with TRBJ2-3; 7 bases match TRBD2. Germline values: CDR1 SGHTA, CDR2 FQGNSA. This CDR3 is 15 amino acids long. Trimming at V came to 3 bases and at J to 2 bases, leaving 5 bases not matched to a gene.

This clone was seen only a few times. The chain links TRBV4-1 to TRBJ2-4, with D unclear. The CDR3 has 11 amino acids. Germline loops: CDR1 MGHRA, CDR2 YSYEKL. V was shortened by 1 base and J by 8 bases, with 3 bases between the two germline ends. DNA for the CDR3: TGCGCCAGCAGCCAAGCGGACATTCAGTACTTC. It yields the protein CASSQADIQYF.

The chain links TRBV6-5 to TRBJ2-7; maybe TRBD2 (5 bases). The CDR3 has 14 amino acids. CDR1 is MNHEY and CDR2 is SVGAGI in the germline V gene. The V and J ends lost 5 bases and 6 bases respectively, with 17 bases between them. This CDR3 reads CASSRDPSEVEQYF. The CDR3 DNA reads TGTGCCAGCAGTCGCGACCCCTCGGAGGTCGAGCAGTACTTC.

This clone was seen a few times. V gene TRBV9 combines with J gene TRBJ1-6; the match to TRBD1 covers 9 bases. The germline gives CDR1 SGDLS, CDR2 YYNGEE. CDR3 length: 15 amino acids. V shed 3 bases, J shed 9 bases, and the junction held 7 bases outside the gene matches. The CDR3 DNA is TGTGCCAGCAGCGCACTACAGGGGGCTAGTTCACCCCTCCACTTT. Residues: CASSALQGASSPLHF.

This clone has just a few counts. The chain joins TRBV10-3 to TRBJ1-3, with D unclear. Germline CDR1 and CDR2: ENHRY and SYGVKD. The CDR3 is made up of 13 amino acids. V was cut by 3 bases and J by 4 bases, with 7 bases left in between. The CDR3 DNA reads TGTGCCATCAGTGATATACGGGGAAACACCATATATTTT. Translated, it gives CAISDIRGNTIYF.

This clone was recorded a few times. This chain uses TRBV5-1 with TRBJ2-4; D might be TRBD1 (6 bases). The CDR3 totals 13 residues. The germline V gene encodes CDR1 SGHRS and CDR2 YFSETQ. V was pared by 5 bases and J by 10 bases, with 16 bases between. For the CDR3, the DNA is TGCGCCAGCAGATCCGGGACAAACTTAATTCAGTACTTC. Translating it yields CASRSGTNLIQYF. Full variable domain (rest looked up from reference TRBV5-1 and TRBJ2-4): KAGVTQTPRYLIKTRGQQVTLSCSPISGHRSVSWYQQTPGQGLQFLFEYFSETQRNKGNFPGRFSGRQFSNSRSEMNVSTLELGDSALYLCASRSGTNLIQYFGAGTRLSVL.

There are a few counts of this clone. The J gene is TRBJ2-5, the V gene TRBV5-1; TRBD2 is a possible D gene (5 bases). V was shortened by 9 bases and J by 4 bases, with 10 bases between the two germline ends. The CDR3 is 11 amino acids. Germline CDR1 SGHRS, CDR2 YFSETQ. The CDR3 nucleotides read TGCGCCACCGGGGATGGAGAGACCCAGTACTTC. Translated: CATGDGETQYF.

The CDR3 region is CASSLGRAKNIQYF. The CDR3, as DNA: TGTGCCAGCAGCTTAGGGCGGGCCAAAAACATTCAGTACTTC. The J gene is TRBJ2-4, the V gene TRBV5-6, with D hard to call. The germline V gene has CDR1 SGHDT and CDR2 YYEEEE. The CDR3 runs to 14 residues. The V end lost 2 bases, the J end lost 1 base, and 7 bases lay between the germline ends.

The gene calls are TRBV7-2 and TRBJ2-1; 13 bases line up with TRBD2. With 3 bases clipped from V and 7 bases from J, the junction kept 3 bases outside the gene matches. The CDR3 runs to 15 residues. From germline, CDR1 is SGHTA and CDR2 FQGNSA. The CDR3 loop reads CASSLGLAGRNEQFF. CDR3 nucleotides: TGTGCCAGCAGCTTGGGACTAGCGGGACGGAATGAGCAGTTCTTC.

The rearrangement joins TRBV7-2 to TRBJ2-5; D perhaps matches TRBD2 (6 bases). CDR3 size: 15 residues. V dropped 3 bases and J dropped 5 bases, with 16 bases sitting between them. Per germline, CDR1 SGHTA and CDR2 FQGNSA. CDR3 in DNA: TGTGCCAGCAGCTTGGAGGTTCGGGGGAGTGAGACCCAGTACTTC. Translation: CASSLEVRGSETQYF.

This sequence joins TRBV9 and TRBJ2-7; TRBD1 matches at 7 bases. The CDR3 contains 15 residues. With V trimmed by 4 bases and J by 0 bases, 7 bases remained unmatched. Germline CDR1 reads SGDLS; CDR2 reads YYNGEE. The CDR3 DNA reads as TGTGCCAGCAGCCCATCGGGACAGCCCTCCTACGAGCAGTACTTC. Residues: CASSPSGQPSYEQYF.

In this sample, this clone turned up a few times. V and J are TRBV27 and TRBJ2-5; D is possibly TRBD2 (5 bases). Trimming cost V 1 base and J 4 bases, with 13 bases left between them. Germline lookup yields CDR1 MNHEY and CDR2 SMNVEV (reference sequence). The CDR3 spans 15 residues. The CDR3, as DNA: TGTGCCAGCAGTTTATGGAACGGGGTCGGAGAGACCCAGTACTTC. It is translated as CASSLWNGVGETQYF.

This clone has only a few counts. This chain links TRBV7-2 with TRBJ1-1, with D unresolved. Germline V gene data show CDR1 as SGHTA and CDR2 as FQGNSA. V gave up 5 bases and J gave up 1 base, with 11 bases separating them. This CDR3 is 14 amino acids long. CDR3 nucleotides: TGTGCCAGCAGCCCCGGCGTATGGAACACTGAAGCTTTCTTT. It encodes CASSPGVWNTEAFF.

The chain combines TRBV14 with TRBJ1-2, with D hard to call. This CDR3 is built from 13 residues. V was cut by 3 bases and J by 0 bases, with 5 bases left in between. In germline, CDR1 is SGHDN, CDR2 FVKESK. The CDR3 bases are TGTGCCAGCAGCCACGGGGCTAACTATGGCTACACCTTC. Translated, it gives CASSHGANYGYTF.

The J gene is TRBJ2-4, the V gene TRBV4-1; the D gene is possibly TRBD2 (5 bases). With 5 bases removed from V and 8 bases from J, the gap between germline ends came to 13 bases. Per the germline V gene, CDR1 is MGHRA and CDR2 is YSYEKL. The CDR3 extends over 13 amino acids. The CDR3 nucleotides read TGCGCCAGCAGCTGGACTCGTTTTGACATTCAGTACTTC. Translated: CASSWTRFDIQYF.

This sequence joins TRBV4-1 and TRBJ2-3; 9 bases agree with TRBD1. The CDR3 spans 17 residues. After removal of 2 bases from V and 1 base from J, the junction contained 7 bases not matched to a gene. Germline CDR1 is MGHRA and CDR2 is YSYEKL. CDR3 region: CASSQPRDRAGTDTQYF. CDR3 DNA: TGCGCCAGCAGCCAACCTCGGGACAGGGCGGGCACAGATACGCAGTATTTT.

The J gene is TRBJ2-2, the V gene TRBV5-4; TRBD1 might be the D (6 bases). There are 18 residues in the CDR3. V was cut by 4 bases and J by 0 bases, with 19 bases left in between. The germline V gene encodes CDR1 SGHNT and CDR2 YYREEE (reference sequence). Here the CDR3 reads CASSQLRGHTTNTGELFF. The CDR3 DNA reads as TGTGCCAGCAGCCAACTCAGGGGCCATACTACGAACACCGGGGAGCTGTTTTTT.

The CDR3 region is CARPGTGPSEQYV. CDR3 nucleotide sequence: TGCGCCAGACCCGGGACAGGGCCCTCCGAGCAGTACGTC. The chain recombines TRBV4-3 with TRBJ2-7; 9 positions match TRBD1. CDR3 length: 13 amino acids. Germline values: CDR1 LGHNA, CDR2 YSLEER. Trimming cost V 9 bases and J 6 bases; bases outside gene matches: 9.

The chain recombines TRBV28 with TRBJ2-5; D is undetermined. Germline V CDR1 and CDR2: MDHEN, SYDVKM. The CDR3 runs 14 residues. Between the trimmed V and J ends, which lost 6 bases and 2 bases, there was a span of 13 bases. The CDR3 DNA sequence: TGTGCCAGCAGCACTGGGCCTCTACAAGAGACCCAGTACTTC. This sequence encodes CASSTGPLQETQYF.